One sample yielded the 16 T cell receptor beta chains listed below, sequenced in a study of technical replicates of blood from a handful of donors (dated by TCRdb to about 2017). The library was prepared using the immunoSEQ multiplex PCR assay. TCRdb took over this immuneACCESS table, retaining in-frame rearrangements with V and J assigned. Such tables are incomplete; in checked studies, under half of the missing clones stem from an unresolved V gene, and the remainder is unexplained. Recorded for this sample are 50,000 to 70,000 clones; about 86% of them occurred a single time. The ten biggest clones cover 5% to 6% of the sample. Sequencing was carried out using PBMCs. The receptors shown here come from a human donor in good health. Some clones in this sample may be carry-over from other donors' samples.

The chain has TRBV20-1 and TRBJ2-7; D might be TRBD2 (5 bases). V gave up 4 bases and J gave up 4 bases, with 8 bases separating them. The V gene's germline CDR1 is DFQATT and CDR2 SNEGSKA (reference sequence). The CDR3 is 11 residues long. CDR3 protein: CSAKREYEQYF. CDR3 in DNA: TGCAGTGCTAAGAGGGAATACGAGCAGTACTTC.

This chain joins TRBV29-1 and TRBJ2-5; possible D gene TRBD2, 6 bases. The CDR3 has 10 amino acids. V lost 7 bases, J lost 11 bases, and 14 bases lay in between. Germline loops: CDR1 SQVTM, CDR2 ANQGSEA. The CDR3 sequence: CSASLGGQYF. The CDR3 region has the DNA TGCAGCGCCTCCCTGGGGGGACAGTACTTC.

Points on this clone: An end of the junction does not agree with germline; a read error may underlie this. The rearrangement joins TRBV18 to TRBJ1-1; D uncertain. Germline V gives CDR1 KGHSH, CDR2 LQKENI. The CDR3 spans 14 residues. This CDR3 is CAGSPAPSGTEAFF. As DNA, the CDR3 is TGTGCCGGCTCCCCCGCACCGAGCGGCACTGAAGCTTTCTTT.

J is TRBJ2-7 and V is TRBV5-6; 9 positions match TRBD1. With V trimmed by 0 bases and J by 2 bases, 0 bases remained unmatched. The germline V gene encodes CDR1 SGHDT and CDR2 YYEEEE. The CDR3 covers 14 residues. CDR3 DNA sequence: TGTGCCAGCAGCTTGGACAGGGGGCCCTACGAGCAGTACTTC. Encoded protein: CASSLDRGPYEQYF.

V is TRBV7-2 and J is TRBJ2-1; 9 bases are shared with TRBD2. Unmatched junction bases numbered 6, after V lost 2 bases and J lost 7 bases. The CDR3 covers 15 residues. Germline V gene lookup returns CDR1 SGHTA and CDR2 FQGNSA. This CDR3 is CASSLLAGFGNEQFF. The CDR3 DNA sequence: TGTGCCAGCAGCTTACTAGCGGGATTCGGAAATGAGCAGTTCTTC.

The chain has TRBV19 and TRBJ2-3; D gene unclear. This CDR3 has 13 residues. The germline V gene has CDR1 LNHDA and CDR2 SQIVND (reference sequence). V was clipped by 5 bases and J by 3 bases, with 9 bases between them. CDR3 sequence: CASSPRRTDTQYF. The CDR3 nucleotides read TGTGCCAGTAGTCCCCGCAGGACAGATACGCAGTATTTT. Variable domain in full (rest from reference TRBV19 and TRBJ2-3): DGGITQSPKYLFRKEGQNVTLSCEQNLNHDAMYWYRQDPGQGLRLIYYSQIVNDFQKGDIAEGYSVSREKKESFPLTVTSAQKNPTAFYLCASSPRRTDTQYFGPGTRLTVL.

The J gene is TRBJ2-7, the V gene TRBV14; the D gene is possibly TRBD2 (7 bases). This CDR3 contains 13 residues. CDR1 and CDR2 (germline): SGHDN, FVKESK. V gave up 8 bases and J gave up 2 bases, with 13 bases separating them. The CDR3 loop is CASRGALAYEQYF. The CDR3 DNA reads TGTGCCAGCCGGGGGGCTTTAGCCTACGAGCAGTACTTC.

This chain connects TRBV5-1 to TRBJ1-3; TRBD1 agrees at 7 bases. The CDR3 is 15 residues long. Losses at the gene ends were 4 bases for V and 0 bases for J; bases not matched to a gene: 4. Germline assignment: CDR1 SGHRS and CDR2 YFSETQ. CDR3 nucleotides: TGCGCCAGCAGCCTGACAGGGTTCTCTGGAAACACCATATATTTT. Translating gives CASSLTGFSGNTIYF.

In its sample, this clone was seen once. The rearrangement joins TRBV4-3 to TRBJ2-1, with D unclear. Per germline, CDR1 LGHNA and CDR2 YSLEER. The V gene lost 4 bases and the J gene lost 7 bases, with 11 bases spanning the gap. The CDR3 covers 13 residues. In DNA, the CDR3 is TGCGCCAGCAGCCCGGAGAGTTGGAATGAGCAGTTCTTC. It translates to CASSPESWNEQFF.

V usage is TRBV11-2 and J usage is TRBJ2-7; TRBD2 matches 8 bases. This CDR3 comprises 15 residues. V was pared by 3 bases and J by 2 bases, with 6 bases of the junction left unmatched. The germline gives CDR1 SGHAT, CDR2 FQNNGV. CDR3 coding DNA: TGTGCCAGCAGCTTGGGACTAGGCCCAACCTACGAGCAGTACTTC. Translated: CASSLGLGPTYEQYF.

This clone was seen repeatedly, ten times or more. V usage is TRBV7-9 and J usage is TRBJ1-1, with D tentatively TRBD1 (5 bases). Trimming cost V 7 bases and J 1 base, with 16 bases left between them. The CDR3 covers 15 residues. Germline V gene sequence: CDR1 SEHNR, CDR2 FQNEAQ (reference sequence). The CDR3 DNA reads as TGTGCCAGCATCCCCGACCGGGGGAGGAACACTGAAGCTTTCTTT. The encoded protein is CASIPDRGRNTEAFF.

The chain employs TRBV7-8 and TRBJ1-4, with unresolved D. The length of the CDR3 is 15 residues. Trimming pared 5 bases from V and 2 bases from J, leaving 12 bases between. CDR1 and CDR2 (germline): SGHVS, FQNEAQ. CDR3 in amino acids: CASSRNRVTNEKLFF. The CDR3 DNA reads TGTGCCAGCAGCAGAAACAGAGTCACTAATGAAAAACTGTTTTTT.

This chain connects TRBV30 to TRBJ1-2; D remains unclear. The CDR3 length is 11 residues. Trimming removed 2 bases at V and 4 bases at J, with 5 bases between. Germline V gives CDR1 GTSNPN, CDR2 SVGIG (reference sequence). DNA of the CDR3: TGTGCCTGGAGTAATCGCTATGGCTACACCTTC. It yields the protein CAWSNRYGYTF.

This chain joins TRBV19 and TRBJ1-4; possible D gene TRBD1, 6 bases. This CDR3 spans 16 amino acids. Germline-derived CDR1 and CDR2 are LNHDA and SQIVND (reference sequence). V was clipped by 1 base and J by 8 bases, with 17 bases between them. As DNA, the CDR3 is TGTGCCAGTAGTATAGTTTCCCAGGGGACAATAGAAAAACTGTTTTTT. It is translated as CASSIVSQGTIEKLFF.

The chain recombines TRBV5-1 with TRBJ2-2, with TRBD1 matching 9 bases. The CDR3 is 18 residues long. The germline gives CDR1 SGHRS, CDR2 YFSETQ. V lost 4 bases to trimming and J lost 7 bases; unmatched junction nucleotides: 17. CDR3 region: CASSKTGGALSGGGELFF. The CDR3, as DNA: TGCGCCAGCAGCAAAACAGGGGGCGCGTTGTCGGGTGGCGGGGAGCTGTTTTTT.

The chain recombines TRBV10-3 with TRBJ2-1; 14 nucleotides align to TRBD2. CDR1 is ENHRY, CDR2 SYGVKD, per germline. The length of the CDR3 is 16 residues. Unmatched junction bases numbered 6, after V lost 6 bases and J lost 5 bases. In DNA, the CDR3 is TGTGCCATCAGAATTGGGACTAGCGGGAGAGACAATGAGCAGTTCTTC. Its protein product is CAIRIGTSGRDNEQFF.